These 29 T cell receptor beta chains originate from one sample sequenced in a study of T-cell reconstitution after alpha-beta-depleted transplantation in children. During its preparation, the TCRbeta library received unique molecular identifiers. A single record per CDR3 protein comes from TCRdb applying MiXCR to the PCR reads. The sample holds just over 350,000 distinct CDR3 sequences, 13% seen once. Sample: PBMCs, taken from the stem cell graft. Receptors originate from a human donor who donated a stem cell graft to a child with Fanconi anemia.

This clonotype was detected ten times or more. V usage is TRBV5-1 and J usage is TRBJ2-7, with 7 bases fitting TRBD1. V was clipped by 3 bases and J by 2 bases; unmatched bases: 5. Germline CDR1 SGHRS, CDR2 YFSETQ. This CDR3 is built from 14 residues. The CDR3 DNA is TGCGCCAGCAGCTCGACAGGGAGCACCTACGAGCAGTACTTC. This encodes CASSSTGSTYEQYF. The full variable domain, with the rest looked up from reference TRBV5-1 and TRBJ2-7, is KAGVTQTPRYLIKTRGQQVTLSCSPISGHRSVSWYQQTPGQGLQFLFEYFSETQRNKGNFPGRFSGRQFSNSRSEMNVSTLELGDSALYLCASSSTGSTYEQYFGPGTRLTVT.

This clonotype was seen at least ten times. The chain combines TRBV10-3 with TRBJ2-1; D assignment may be TRBD1 or TRBD2 (5 bases each). Deletions cut 7 bases from V and 5 bases from J, with 12 bases between. CDR1 is ENHRY, CDR2 SYGVKD, per germline. The CDR3 runs 13 residues. CDR3 sequence: CAIKGREHNEQFF. CDR3 sequence (DNA): TGTGCCATCAAAGGCAGGGAGCACAATGAGCAGTTCTTC.

The V and J genes are TRBV5-6 and TRBJ1-6, with a tentative D call TRBD1 (5 bases). The length of the CDR3 is 14 residues. V was trimmed by 2 bases and J by 9 bases, leaving 12 bases between them. Germline loops: CDR1 SGHDT, CDR2 YYEEEE. The DNA of the CDR3 is TGTGCCAGCAGCTTCTGGGGTAGGGGTTCACCCCTCCACTTT. This gives the protein CASSFWGRGSPLHF.

This clonotype was observed many times. The J gene is TRBJ2-2, the V gene TRBV5-1, with D hard to call. CDR3 size: 14 residues. The germline CDR1 and CDR2 sequences are SGHRS and YFSETQ. The V gene lost 4 bases and the J gene lost 0 bases, with 7 bases spanning the gap. The CDR3 loop is CASSRIPNTGELFF. Written as DNA, the CDR3 is TGCGCCAGCAGCCGGATACCGAACACCGGGGAGCTGTTTTTT.

This sequence joins TRBV25-1 and TRBJ2-5; D might be TRBD1 (5 bases). This CDR3 is built from 14 residues. The V end lost 1 base, the J end lost 2 bases, and 8 bases lay between the germline ends. The germline V gene has CDR1 MGHDK and CDR2 SYGVNS. The DNA for the CDR3 is TGTGCCAGCAGTGAATTGACAGTTCAAGAGACCCAGTACTTC. Translation: CASSELTVQETQYF.

CDR3 DNA sequence: TGTGCCAGCAGTGAGGTTGCAGGGATCCCCTACGAGCAGTACTTC. This sequence encodes CASSEVAGIPYEQYF. V and J are TRBV2 and TRBJ2-7; weak D call: TRBD1 (5 bases). The V end lost 3 bases, the J end lost 2 bases, and 14 bases lay between the germline ends. From germline, CDR1 is SNHLY and CDR2 FYNNEI. This CDR3 contains 15 residues.

V and J are TRBV20-1 and TRBJ1-4; possibly TRBD1 for D (5 bases). The germline V gene encodes CDR1 DFQATT and CDR2 SNEGSKA (reference sequence). V dropped 6 bases and J dropped 8 bases, with 10 bases sitting between them. The CDR3 length is 11 residues. CDR3 protein: CSAGVGEKLFF. CDR3 nucleotide sequence: TGCAGTGCGGGGGTAGGAGAAAAACTGTTTTTT.

The chain is built from TRBV9 and TRBJ2-1, with 12 positions matching TRBD1. CDR1 and CDR2 (germline): SGDLS, YYNGEE. The J segment lost 7 bases and the V segment lost 2 bases, leaving 4 bases of the junction unmatched. This CDR3 comprises 15 residues. The CDR3 bases are TGTGCCAGCAGCGTCGGGACAGGGGGCCGAAATGAGCAGTTCTTC. This encodes CASSVGTGGRNEQFF.

This clonotype came up many times. V usage is TRBV29-1 and J usage is TRBJ2-5; a possible D gene is TRBD2 (5 bases). Germline CDR1 is SQVTM and CDR2 is ANQGSEA. The V end lost 0 bases, the J end lost 5 bases, and 13 bases lay between the germline ends. This CDR3 spans 14 amino acids. CDR3 DNA sequence: TGCAGCGTTGAAGATTTCCGGGATGGGGAGACCCAGTACTTC. This codes for CSVEDFRDGETQYF.

This clonotype has a handful of counts. The rearrangement uses TRBV28 and TRBJ2-2, with 8 positions matching TRBD1. With 4 bases clipped from V and 1 base from J, the junction kept 11 bases outside the gene matches. CDR3 length: 18 residues. The germline V gene has CDR1 MDHEN and CDR2 SYDVKM. CDR3 coding DNA: TGTGCCAGCAGTTCTACATCAGGGGGCACAATGAACACCGGGGAGCTGTTTTTT. Translating gives CASSSTSGGTMNTGELFF.

The chain has TRBV5-5 and TRBJ1-5; D not resolved. V was shortened by 3 bases and J by 10 bases, with 17 bases between the two germline ends. The CDR3 runs 14 residues. The germline gives CDR1 SGHKS, CDR2 YYEKEE (reference sequence). The CDR3 nucleotides are TGTGCCAGCAGCTCACTGACGGGCAACGGCCCCCAGCATTTT. It translates to CASSSLTGNGPQHF.

This clonotype was found many times. This chain joins TRBV12-3 or TRBV12-4 and TRBJ2-1, with D uncertain. Trimming left V 3 bases short and J 0 bases short, with 6 bases between. The CDR3 spans 14 residues. The CDR3 nucleotides are TGTGCCAGCAGTTTCCTTACCTCCTACAATGAGCAGTTCTTC. It yields the protein CASSFLTSYNEQFF.

The rearrangement joins TRBV12-5 to TRBJ2-2; 10 bases fit TRBD1. CDR1 is LGHNT, CDR2 FRNRAP, per germline. The CDR3 sequence is 18 residues long. The J segment lost 0 bases and the V segment lost 9 bases, leaving 13 bases of the junction unmatched. As DNA, the CDR3 is TGTGCTAGGCCCTGGGACAGGGGTCAAACCGCGAACACCGGGGAGCTGTTTTTT. Translated: CARPWDRGQTANTGELFF.

The chain employs TRBV4-1 and TRBJ2-5; TRBD2 might be the D (6 bases). The CDR3 runs to 15 residues. In germline, CDR1 is MGHRA, CDR2 YSYEKL. V lost 3 bases and J lost 1, with 12 bases in between. CDR3 bases: TGCGCCAGCAGCCAGGGATGGCGGGGCCAAGAGACCCAGTACTTC. Its protein is CASSQGWRGQETQYF.

This clonotype was counted a few times. The chain recombines TRBV12-3 or TRBV12-4 with TRBJ1-1; 7 nucleotides agree with TRBD1. V was pared by 5 bases and J by 3 bases, with 12 bases of the junction left unmatched. The CDR3 has 16 residues. The DNA for the CDR3 is TGTGCCAGCAGTCCCCACGCCGGGACAGAGGACACTGAAGCTTTCTTT. It specifies CASSPHAGTEDTEAFF.

This clonotype was detected many times. The rearrangement uses TRBV5-1 and TRBJ2-6, with D tentatively TRBD1 (5 bases). The V end lost 4 bases, the J end lost 0 bases, and 5 bases lay between the germline ends. The CDR3 sequence is 14 residues long. Per germline, CDR1 SGHRS and CDR2 YFSETQ. In DNA, the CDR3 is TGCGCCAGCAGCGACAGCTCTGGGGCCAACGTCCTGACTTTC. It codes for CASSDSSGANVLTF.

The chain combines TRBV19 with TRBJ2-5; D perhaps matches TRBD2 (5 bases). CDR1 and CDR2 (germline): LNHDA, SQIVND (reference sequence). Trimming took off 6 bases at V and 2 bases at J, with 16 bases between the two ends. This CDR3 has 15 residues. CDR3 sequence (DNA): TGTGCCAGTAGAGGACTCCGAGGCAAGCAAGAGACCCAGTACTTC. Protein: CASRGLRGKQETQYF.

This chain links TRBV5-5 with TRBJ2-5; 9 bases are shared with TRBD2. Per germline, CDR1 SGHKS and CDR2 YYEKEE (reference sequence). With V trimmed by 0 bases and J by 5 bases, 14 bases remained unmatched. The CDR3 extends over 18 amino acids. The CDR3 DNA follows: TGTGCCAGCAGCTTGGGTAGCGGGGGCCGAGGTTCGTTTGAGACCCAGTACTTC. Protein sequence: CASSLGSGGRGSFETQYF.

The V and J genes are TRBV5-1 and TRBJ2-5, with no clear D. The CDR3 contains 12 residues. The V gene lost 6 bases and the J gene lost 5 bases, with 11 bases spanning the gap. Germline CDR1 SGHRS, CDR2 YFSETQ. The CDR3 DNA is TGCGCCAGCACCAGGACCCGGGAGACCCAGTACTTC. It specifies CASTRTRETQYF.

The chain employs TRBV20-1 and TRBJ2-5, with D perhaps matching TRBD1 (6 bases). CDR3 length: 15 amino acids. Germline V gene data show CDR1 as DFQATT and CDR2 as SNEGSKA (reference sequence). V dropped 1 base and J dropped 2 bases, with 14 bases sitting between them. Here the CDR3 DNA reads TGCAGTGCTAGAGGGGGGCCGGGGAATCAAGAGACCCAGTACTTC. Its translation: CSARGGPGNQETQYF.

The sample holds a few counts of this clonotype. The genes are TRBV5-6 and TRBJ1-2; TRBD1 matches 9 bases. The V gene end was trimmed by 1 base and the J gene end by 8 bases; junction bases not matched to a gene: 9. Germline CDR1 reads SGHDT; CDR2 reads YYEEEE. This CDR3 comprises 15 residues. The CDR3 spells CASSLTGGRTGGYTF. CDR3 DNA sequence: TGTGCCAGCAGCTTGACAGGGGGCCGGACGGGCGGCTACACCTTC.

Ten or more counts support this clonotype. The chain joins TRBV5-1 to TRBJ2-2; TRBD2 matches 11 bases. The germline gives CDR1 SGHRS, CDR2 YFSETQ. The CDR3 runs to 17 residues. V lost 4 bases to trimming and J lost 4 bases; unmatched junction nucleotides: 9. The CDR3 DNA reads TGCGCCAGCAGCGCCTATAGCGGGGGGGCCGGCACCGGGGAGCTGTTTTTT. Its protein product is CASSAYSGGAGTGELFF.

J is TRBJ1-2 and V is TRBV7-8, with D unclear. The V gene lost 5 bases and the J gene lost 8 bases, with 15 bases spanning the gap. The CDR3 covers 13 residues. Germline CDR1 SGHVS, CDR2 FQNEAQ. The CDR3 loop reads CASSQGREGGYTF. The CDR3 DNA is TGTGCCAGCAGCCAAGGGAGGGAAGGCGGCTACACCTTC.

The rearrangement links TRBV7-6 to TRBJ2-7, with TRBD2 matching 11 bases. The CDR3 consists of 19 residues. Per germline, CDR1 SGHVS and CDR2 FNYEAQ. The J segment lost 0 bases and the V segment lost 0 bases, leaving 10 bases of the junction unmatched. The CDR3 here is CASSLAPSGGQTFSYEQYF. In DNA form, the CDR3 reads TGTGCCAGCAGCTTAGCCCCTAGCGGGGGGCAGACTTTCTCCTACGAGCAGTACTTC.

This clonotype was found a few times. The chain combines TRBV20-1 with TRBJ1-4; D is possibly TRBD1 (6 bases). Per germline, CDR1 DFQATT and CDR2 SNEGSKA (reference sequence). The CDR3 covers 13 residues. The V gene lost 8 bases and the J gene lost 8 bases, with 18 bases spanning the gap. The CDR3, as DNA: TGCAGTACAATCGGGACACCACCGGAAAAACTGTTTTTT. Its protein is CSTIGTPPEKLFF.

The chain uses TRBV6-2 or TRBV6-3 and TRBJ1-1; D unresolved. V dropped 6 bases and J dropped 7 bases, with 12 bases sitting between them. Germline V lookup: CDR1 MNHEY, CDR2 SVGEGT. CDR3 length: 12 residues. The CDR3 here is CASSGAKYEAFF. The CDR3 DNA is TGTGCCAGCAGCGGCGCGAAGTATGAAGCTTTCTTT.

In this sample, this clonotype turned up a few times. V usage is TRBV5-5 and J usage is TRBJ2-3; maybe TRBD1 (5 bases). Trimming took 2 bases from V and 0 from J, leaving 13 bases between them. Germline V CDR1 and CDR2: SGHKS, YYEKEE (reference sequence). The CDR3 loop spans 16 amino acids. CDR3 DNA sequence: TGTGCCAGCAGCTTCATAACAGGAGTTAGCACAGATACGCAGTATTTT. Its protein is CASSFITGVSTDTQYF. Full variable domain (rest looked up from reference TRBV5-5 and TRBJ2-3): DAGVTQSPTHLIKTRGQQVTLRCSPISGHKSVSWYQQVLGQGPQFIFQYYEKEERGRGNFPDRFSARQFPNYSSELNVNALLLGDSALYLCASSFITGVSTDTQYFGPGTRLTVL.

This clonotype is labeled as medium-sized. The V gene is TRBV29-1, the J gene TRBJ2-2; the D is unclear. Germline V gene lookup returns CDR1 SQVTM and CDR2 ANQGSEA. Trimming left V 7 bases short and J 6 bases short, with 12 bases between. The CDR3 covers 12 residues. The DNA for the CDR3 is TGCAGCGCGTCGCACAGATCCGGGGAGCTGTTTTTT. Protein sequence: CSASHRSGELFF.

This chain joins TRBV6-1 and TRBJ1-2; D remains ambiguous. The germline V gene has CDR1 MNHNS and CDR2 SASEGT. The germline V and J ends were trimmed by 6 bases and 5 bases, with 13 bases remaining between them. This CDR3 spans 13 amino acids. The CDR3 nucleotides read TGTGCCAGCAGGAAGGATTCAGCTTATGGCTACACCTTC. This codes for CASRKDSAYGYTF.